The sample holds many counts of the clone carrying this TCR beta chain. Its antigen is currently unknown. According to the study, TCR beta libraries were built with iRepertoire HTBI primers and CDR3-region Arm-PCR. TCRdb re-called the multiplex PCR reads with MiXCR, one entry per CDR3 protein. The sample lists around 250,000 distinct CDR3 sequences, 18% occurring once. The data derive from a study of regulatory T cells in long-lasting Graves disease. General study results and limits: TRBV28, TRBJ1-2 and TRBJ2-5 emerged as the favored segments in persistent disease.

Documented time point: newly diagnosed GD, antithyroid drugs for less than 3 months. Following extraction of RNA from PBMCs, that RNA was used to make the TCR library. J was trimmed by 0 bases and V by 8 bases; bases with no gene match: 7. There are 16 residues in the CDR3. CDR1 and CDR2 (germline): LNHDA, SQIVND (reference sequence). A further study also used this sample, focusing on T cells in Graves' hyperthyroidism and ophthalmopathy.

This clonotype was sampled from a woman aged 30 to 39 with Graves disease. This rearrangement joins TRBV19 to TRBJ2-6; 7 nucleotides line up with TRBD1. Material: peripheral blood mononuclear cells (PBMCs), obtained at new diagnosis, from a patient treated with antithyroid drugs. CDR3 amino acids: CASGRTGVSGANVLTF. The CDR3 bases are TGTGCCAGTGGAAGGACAGGAGTCTCTGGGGCCAACGTCCTGACTTTC.